This TCR beta chain was observed in a study of blood T cells in healthy people across ages. Findings of the study overall: Higher diversity, along with more naive CD4+ cells, distinguished long-lived donors from aged donors. Age advanced and TCR beta diversity per million T cells fell, roughly linearly.

Together with a sample-barcoded 5' primer, a J-beta primer mix was included in a second PCR lasting roughly 6 to 12 cycles. Every molecule of cDNA carried a tag from a template-switch adaptor with 12 random nucleotides. Using its own MiXCR run on the 5' RACE reads, TCRdb lists one record per CDR3 protein. The table lists about 2 million distinct CDR3 sequences, about 50% of them singletons. Details on this clonotype: Its matching antigen is unknown.

The V gene's germline CDR1 is SQVTM and CDR2 ANQGSEA. There are 12 residues in the CDR3. Losses at the gene ends were 4 bases for V and 5 bases for J; bases not matched to a gene: 4. The V and J genes are TRBV29-1 and TRBJ2-5; 7 bases agree with TRBD2. Source material: blood. This clonotype was obtained from a woman in her thirties or forties in good health. The CDR3 bases are TGCAGCGTTGCGGGGGGTGATGAGACCCAGTACTTC. Encoded protein: CSVAGGDETQYF.